The rows below give T cell receptor beta chains drawn from one sample of a study of blood T cell repertoires in COVID-19. Data came from immunoSEQ multiplex PCR; TCRdb stores just in-frame clones and leaves some out. The sample records approximately 150,000 clones, around 84% being singletons. The sequencing input was peripheral blood. The origin of the receptors is a man in his forties or fifties with acute or convalescent COVID-19. Both conserved end residues are part of each CDR3. A D gene is named only where the DNA matches it firmly. Expanded clones get a size class; other rows say once, few or many, or leave the size out.

V gene,D gene,J gene,clone size,CDR3 protein,CDR3 DNA
TRBV7-2,TRBD1,TRBJ2-7,.,CASSRQGVSYEQYF,TGTGCCAGCAGCAGACAGGGGGTCTCCTACGAGCAGTACTTC
TRBV28,TRBD1,TRBJ2-6,.,CASSGDRLSGANVLTF,TGTGCCAGCAGCGGGGACAGGCTCTCTGGGGCCAACGTCCTGACTTTC
TRBV27,TRBD1,TRBJ1-1,.,CASSSRTGGYTEAFF,TGTGCCAGCAGTTCCCGGACAGGGGGTTACACTGAAGCTTTCTTT
TRBV4-2,.,TRBJ1-1,.,CASSPYTRAEAFF,TGTGCCAGCAGCCCGTATACCAGGGCTGAAGCTTTCTTT
TRBV19,TRBD1,TRBJ2-3,.,CASSIQGAGDTQYF,TGTGCCAGTAGTATACAGGGGGCTGGAGATACGCAGTATTTT
TRBV18,TRBD1,TRBJ1-6,.,CASSPRQGGSPLHF,TGTGCCAGCTCCCCTCGACAGGGAGGATCACCCCTCCACTTT
TRBV18,TRBD1,TRBJ2-3,.,CASSREQGAQDTQYF,TGTGCCAGCTCACGGGAACAGGGGGCGCAGGATACGCAGTATTTT
TRBV9,.,TRBJ2-1,.,CASSGGGSSYNEQFF,TGTGCCAGCAGCGGAGGGGGTAGCTCCTACAATGAGCAGTTCTTC
TRBV2,TRBD2,TRBJ2-1,.,CASTGGTSVNEQFF,TGTGCCAGCACCGGAGGGACTAGCGTAAATGAGCAGTTCTTC
TRBV11-2,TRBD1,TRBJ1-2,.,CASSLDGRGQVSYGYTF,TGTGCCAGCAGCTTAGACGGCAGGGGGCAGGTTAGCTATGGCTACACCTTC
TRBV5-6,TRBD2,TRBJ2-3,.,CASSLGLAGRDTQYF,TGTGCCAGCAGCTTGGGACTAGCGGGGAGAGATACGCAGTATTTT
TRBV2,TRBD2,TRBJ2-1,once,CASSAGLAAEGEQFF,TGTGCCAGCAGTGCGGGACTAGCGGCAGAGGGGGAGCAGTTCTTC
TRBV6-6,.,TRBJ2-5,.,CASLRGPQETQYF,TGTGCCAGCTTGCGGGGGCCGCAAGAGACCCAGTACTTC
TRBV9,.,TRBJ2-3,.,CASSVEELGQDTQYF,TGTGCCAGCAGCGTAGAAGAACTAGGGCAAGATACGCAGTATTTT